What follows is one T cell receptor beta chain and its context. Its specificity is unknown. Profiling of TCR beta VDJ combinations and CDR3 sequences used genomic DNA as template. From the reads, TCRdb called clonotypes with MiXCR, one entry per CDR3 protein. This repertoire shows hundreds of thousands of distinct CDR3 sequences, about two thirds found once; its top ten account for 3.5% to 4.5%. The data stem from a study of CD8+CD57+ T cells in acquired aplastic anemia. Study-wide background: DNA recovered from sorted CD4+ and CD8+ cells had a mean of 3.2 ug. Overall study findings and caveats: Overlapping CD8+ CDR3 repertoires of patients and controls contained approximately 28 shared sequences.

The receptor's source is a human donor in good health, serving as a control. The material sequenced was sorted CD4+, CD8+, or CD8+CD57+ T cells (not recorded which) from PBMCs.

The CDR3 region is CASSKDSRPTEAFF. In nucleotides, the CDR3 is TGTGCCAGCAGTAAAGACTCAAGGCCCACTGAAGCTTTCTTT. This chain links TRBV2 with TRBJ1-1; D unresolved. V lost 5 bases to trimming and J lost 4 bases, with 14 bases between them. Germline CDR1 is SNHLY and CDR2 is FYNNEI. This CDR3 has 14 residues.